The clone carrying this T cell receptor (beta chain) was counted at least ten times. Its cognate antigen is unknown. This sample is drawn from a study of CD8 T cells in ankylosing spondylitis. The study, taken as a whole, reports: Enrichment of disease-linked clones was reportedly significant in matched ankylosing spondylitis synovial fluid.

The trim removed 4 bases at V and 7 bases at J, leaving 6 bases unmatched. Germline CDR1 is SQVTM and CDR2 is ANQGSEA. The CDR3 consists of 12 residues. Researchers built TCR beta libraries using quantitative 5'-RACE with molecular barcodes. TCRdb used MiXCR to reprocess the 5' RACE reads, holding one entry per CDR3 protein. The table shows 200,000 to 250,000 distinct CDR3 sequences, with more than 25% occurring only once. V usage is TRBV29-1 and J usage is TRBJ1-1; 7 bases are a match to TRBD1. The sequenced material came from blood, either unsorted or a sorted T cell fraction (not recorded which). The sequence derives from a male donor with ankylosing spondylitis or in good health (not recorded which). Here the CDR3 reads CSVGQGGIEAFF. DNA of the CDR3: TGCAGCGTTGGACAGGGTGGGATTGAAGCTTTCTTT.